This is a list of T cell receptor beta chains from one sample in a study of T-cell memory formation after mild COVID-19. TCRdb processed the 5' RACE reads anew with MiXCR; each CDR3 protein has one entry. The data hold about 15,000 distinct CDR3 sequences, with about 21% observed a single time. The sequenced sample was PBMCs or a T cell subset sorted from them (not recorded which). Receptor source: a man aged 18 to 35 who had mild COVID-19 (a few samples of this study predate the infection). Cell type and time point are not known. The CDR3 runs from the conserved cysteine through the conserved F or W. A D gene is named only where the DNA matches it firmly. Rows give clone size only sometimes, using once, few, many, or a class for an expanded clone.

V gene	J gene	D gene	clone size	CDR3 protein	CDR3 DNA
TRBV11-2	TRBJ1-1	TRBD1	many	CASSFGGTGSVAEAFF	TGTGCCAGCAGCTTTGGAGGGACAGGGTCTGTCGCTGAAGCTTTCTTT
TRBV19	TRBJ1-2	TRBD1	many	CASSPGTGIDGYTF	TGTGCCAGTAGTCCAGGGACAGGGATCGATGGCTACACCTTC
TRBV18	TRBJ2-7	.	many	CASSETEGRPFYEQYF	TGTGCCAGCTCAGAGACCGAGGGACGTCCCTTCTACGAGCAGTACTTC
TRBV9	TRBJ2-3	TRBD2	many	CASSVEAGGLTDTQYF	TGTGCCAGCAGCGTAGAAGCGGGGGGCCTCACAGATACGCAGTATTTT
TRBV20-1	TRBJ1-2	.	many	CSARVDSVLTLYGYTF	TGCAGTGCTAGGGTCGATTCGGTTCTAACTCTCTATGGCTACACCTTC
TRBV9	TRBJ2-3	.	many	CASSVGDADPTQYF	TGTGCCAGCAGCGTAGGGGACGCCGACCCTACGCAGTATTTT
TRBV12-3/TRBV12-4	TRBJ2-3	.	many	CASRTFTDTQYF	TGTGCCAGCAGGACCTTCACAGATACGCAGTATTTT
TRBV24-1	TRBJ2-2	.	many	CATSDRRVRDTGELFF	TGTGCCACCAGTGATCGGCGGGTCCGCGACACCGGGGAGCTGTTTTTT
TRBV15	TRBJ1-2	.	.	CATSLEEQGVGYTF	TGTGCCACCAGCCTGGAGGAACAGGGAGTCGGCTACACCTTC
TRBV4-1	TRBJ1-5	TRBD1	.	CASSLGQGTNQPQHF	TGCGCCAGCAGCCTCGGACAGGGGACGAATCAGCCCCAGCATTTT
TRBV19	TRBJ2-7	.	many	CASSWTVRSSYEQYF	TGTGCCAGTAGTTGGACAGTGAGAAGCTCCTACGAGCAGTACTTC
TRBV4-3	TRBJ2-1	.	many	CASSLRPPRPVMVEQFF	TGCGCCAGCAGCCTAAGACCGCCGCGCCCGGTGATGGTTGAGCAGTTCTTC
TRBV4-2	TRBJ2-1	TRBD2	.	CASSQAGAGGLNEQFF	TGTGCCAGCAGCCAAGCGGGAGCGGGGGGGCTCAATGAGCAGTTCTTC
TRBV5-8	TRBJ2-1	.	.	CASSFRRTGPDQFF	TGTGCCAGCAGCTTTCGCCGGACGGGACCCGACCAGTTCTTC
TRBV7-8	TRBJ2-7	TRBD2	.	CASSGGEGYYEQYF	TGTGCCAGCAGCGGTGGGGAGGGATACTACGAGCAGTACTTC
TRBV7-6	TRBJ1-4	.	.	CASSLPRGVGEKLFF	TGTGCCAGCAGCTTACCGCGGGGGGTAGGCGAAAAACTGTTTTTT
TRBV6-2/TRBV6-3	TRBJ2-5	TRBD2	many	CASSYRTSGGPADPIETQYF	TGTGCCAGCAGTTACAGGACTAGCGGGGGCCCAGCGGACCCAATAGAGACCCAGTACTTC
TRBV4-2	TRBJ1-2	.	many	CASSQEGTLNYGYTF	TGTGCCAGCAGCCAAGAAGGGACCCTTAACTATGGCTACACCTTC
TRBV4-1	TRBJ1-1	.	.	CASSHGVATEAFF	TGCGCCAGCAGCCATGGCGTGGCCACTGAAGCTTTCTTT
TRBV10-3	TRBJ2-7	.	.	CAISEDSYYEQYF	TGTGCCATCAGTGAGGACAGTTACTACGAGCAGTACTTC
TRBV6-6	TRBJ2-1	.	many	CASSPGMGVYNEQFF	TGTGCCAGCAGCCCGGGGATGGGAGTCTACAATGAGCAGTTCTTC
TRBV28	TRBJ2-1	.	.	CASTSAGLQSSYNEQFF	TGTGCCAGCACATCTGCGGGGCTCCAGAGCTCCTACAATGAGCAGTTCTTC
TRBV27	TRBJ1-1	TRBD1	many	CASSFRGQAEAFF	TGTGCCAGCAGTTTCCGGGGACAGGCTGAAGCTTTCTTT
TRBV7-6	TRBJ2-2	TRBD2	few	CASSSLAGAPNTGELFF	TGTGCCAGCAGCTCCTTAGCGGGGGCCCCGAACACCGGGGAGCTGTTTTTT